A selection of T cell receptor beta chains follows, all from one sample in a study of blood T cell repertoires in COVID-19. TCRdb keeps only in-frame clones here, not all; method: immunoSEQ multiplex PCR. The data show more than 300,000 clones, 91% seen once. Sequenced: PBMCs or T cells enriched from blood (not recorded which). All receptors derive from a woman in her 40s who had been exposed to COVID-19. Both conserved end residues are part of each CDR3. D genes are given only for firm matches. Only part of the rows carry a size: once, few, many, or a class if the clone is expanded.

cdr3_length,clone_size,v_call,j_call,d_call,cdr3_aa,cdr3_nt
13,few,TRBV27,TRBJ1-1,NA,CASSHPGNTEAFF,TGTGCCAGCAGTCACCCGGGGAACACTGAAGCTTTCTTT
14,NA,TRBV5-6,TRBJ1-2,NA,CASSLQGGNYGYTF,TGTGCCAGCAGCTTACAGGGCGGAAACTATGGCTACACCTTC
15,NA,TRBV5-1,TRBJ2-7,TRBD1,CASSPIGTGSDEQYF,TGCGCCAGCAGCCCTATCGGGACAGGGTCCGACGAGCAGTACTTC
12,NA,TRBV18,TRBJ2-1,NA,CASSTSRPEQFF,TGTGCCAGCTCTACCAGCAGGCCCGAGCAGTTCTTC
14,once,TRBV2,TRBJ1-2,NA,CASRGDSPVYGYTF,TGTGCCAGCAGAGGTGACAGTCCCGTCTATGGCTACACCTTC
13,NA,TRBV19,TRBJ1-1,TRBD1,CASRDRGATEAFF,TGTGCCAGCCGCGACAGGGGAGCAACTGAAGCTTTCTTT
16,few,TRBV15,TRBJ2-5,TRBD2,CATSRSSGRWRETQYF,TGTGCCACCAGCAGATCTAGCGGGAGATGGAGAGAGACCCAGTACTTC
14,many,TRBV7-8,TRBJ1-2,NA,CASSLAGSNYGYTF,TGTGCCAGCAGCTTAGCGGGCAGCAACTATGGCTACACCTTC
13,NA,TRBV5-4,TRBJ1-1,NA,CASSAQGGTEAFF,TGTGCCAGCAGCGCGCAGGGAGGCACTGAAGCTTTCTTT
14,NA,TRBV7-9,TRBJ2-5,TRBD2,CASSFGGGAETQYF,TGTGCCAGCAGCTTCGGCGGGGGGGCGGAGACCCAGTACTTC
18,few,TRBV5-5,TRBJ1-3,NA,CASSLAVGSGISGNTIYF,TGTGCCAGCAGCTTGGCAGTCGGCTCCGGGATCTCTGGAAACACCATATATTTT
11,once,TRBV30,TRBJ1-1,NA,CAFETDTEAFF,TGTGCCTTCGAAACGGACACTGAAGCTTTCTTT
15,NA,TRBV9,TRBJ1-4,NA,CASSVASQMGEKLFF,TGTGCCAGCAGCGTAGCCTCACAGATGGGTGAAAAACTGTTTTTT
16,NA,TRBV5-4,TRBJ1-2,TRBD1,CASSLAPGQGANGYTF,TGTGCCAGCAGCTTGGCCCCCGGACAGGGGGCTAATGGCTACACCTTC
14,NA,TRBV7-2,TRBJ1-6,NA,CASSLIGQGSPLHF,TGTGCCAGCAGCTTAATAGGTCAGGGATCACCCCTCCACTTT
14,NA,TRBV7-9,TRBJ1-1,NA,CASSLVAENTEAFF,TGTGCCAGCAGCTTAGTAGCTGAGAACACTGAAGCTTTCTTT